This paragraph covers one T cell receptor beta chain sequence. The target antigen is unknown. Trimming took 2 bases from V and 0 from J, leaving 10 bases between them. The CDR3 contains 15 residues. The source of the sample is a study of shared clonotypes between healthy human individuals. This table comes from immunoSEQ multiplex PCR, and its TCRdb copy is limited to in-frame clones, with some not included. This sample yields millions of clones, of which more than 80% are seen a single time; over 0.12% belongs to the top ten. Whole-study results and caveats: Some clonotypes were shared by all four sorted-subset donors, while others were not shared. The non-shared ones had lower generation probabilities than the shared ones.

The chain carries TRBV6-7 and TRBJ1-1; no clear D. TRBV6-7 is identified as an open reading frame with a role that is uncertain. This clonotype originated in a man between 18 and 35 years old in good health. Sequenced material: naive CD4+ T cells sorted from blood. The subset is: CD45RA+ positively selected. The CDR3 region has the DNA TGTGCCAGCAGTTACAAGCTCCCCATGAACACTGAAGCTTTCTTT. As protein: CASSYKLPMNTEAFF.